The T cell receptor beta chain under discussion was sequenced for a study of PD-1 blockade in classical Hodgkin lymphoma. Overall study results and limits: Prior to therapy, complete responders displayed diversity much like that of newly diagnosed patients.

Looked up from germline, CDR1 is WSHSY and CDR2 is SAAADI. The CDR3 totals 11 residues. V was cut by 4 bases and J by 5 bases, with 4 bases left in between. No patient escaped relapse after autologous stem cell transplantation, and brentuximab vedotin exposure varied. The method was immunoSEQ multiplex PCR; TCRdb's version includes in-frame clones alone and lacks a portion of them. Found here are some 95,000 clones, 89% of them singletons; the top ten hold about 10%. On this clone: Its matching antigen is unknown.

The chain combines TRBV10-2 with TRBJ2-3; no firm D call. This sample comprised peripheral blood mononuclear cells (PBMCs), obtained before the second cycle of nivolumab. The sequence came from a human donor with classical Hodgkin lymphoma. CDR3: CASSAIDTQYF. CDR3 DNA: TGCGCCAGCAGTGCTATAGATACGCAGTATTTT.